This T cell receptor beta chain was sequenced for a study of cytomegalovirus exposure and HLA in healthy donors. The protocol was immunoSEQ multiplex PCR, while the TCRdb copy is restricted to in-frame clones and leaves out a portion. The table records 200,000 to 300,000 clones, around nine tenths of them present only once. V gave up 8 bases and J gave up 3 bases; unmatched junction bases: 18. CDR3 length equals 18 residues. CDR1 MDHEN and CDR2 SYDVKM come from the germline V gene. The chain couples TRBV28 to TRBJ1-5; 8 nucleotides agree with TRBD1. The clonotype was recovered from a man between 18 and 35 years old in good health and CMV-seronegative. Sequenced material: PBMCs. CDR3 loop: CASLIKPGAGGFNQPQHF. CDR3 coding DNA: TGTGCCAGCCTCATCAAACCGGGGGCAGGGGGCTTCAATCAGCCCCAGCATTTT.